Presented here are 9 T cell receptor beta chains from one specimen sequenced in a study of PD-1 blockade in classical Hodgkin lymphoma. Time point in this sample: cycle 4 day 1 (C4D1), after six to seven weeks of nivolumab. Every patient had relapsed following autologous stem cell transplantation, and cohorts differed in brentuximab vedotin exposure. Method: immunoSEQ multiplex PCR; TCRdb's copy keeps in-frame clones and lacks some. Here the sample spans tens of thousands of clones, approximately 80% being singletons. The specimen comprised peripheral blood mononuclear cells (PBMCs), sampled before the fourth cycle of nivolumab. The receptors shown here come from a human donor with classical Hodgkin lymphoma.

In nucleotides, the CDR3 is TGTGCCAGCAGTTATGTACAGGGGGCGCGTAACGAGCAGTACTTC. As protein: CASSYVQGARNEQYF. This chain links TRBV6-5 with TRBJ2-7; 9 nucleotides line up with TRBD1. The length of the CDR3 is 15 residues. Per germline, CDR1 MNHEY and CDR2 SVGAGI. Trimming cost V 3 bases and J 5 bases; bases outside gene matches: 8.

V gene TRBV7-2 combines with J gene TRBJ2-5, with 7 bases fitting TRBD1. Germline lookup yields CDR1 SGHTA and CDR2 FQGNSA. Losses at the gene ends were 7 bases for V and 2 bases for J; bases not matched to a gene: 10. This CDR3 has 15 residues. The CDR3 DNA sequence: TGTGCCAGCACCAATGCCGGGACAGCGCAAGAGACCCAGTACTTC. Translating it yields CASTNAGTAQETQYF.

V and J are TRBV9 and TRBJ1-6, with D perhaps matching TRBD1 (5 bases). In germline, CDR1 is SGDLS, CDR2 YYNGEE. The germline V and J ends were trimmed by 3 bases and 10 bases, with 20 bases remaining between them. This CDR3 contains 16 residues. DNA of the CDR3: TGTGCCAGCAGCGCCCCGGGGGGGGGACTTGCATCACCCCTCCACTTT. It codes for CASSAPGGGLASPLHF.

The V call is TRBV27, the J call TRBJ2-1; 8 bases match TRBD1. Germline CDR1 reads MNHEY; CDR2 reads SMNVEV (reference sequence). With 4 bases clipped from V and 4 bases from J, the junction kept 9 bases outside the gene matches. This CDR3 spans 16 amino acids. As DNA, the CDR3 is TGTGCCAGCAGTTCCTCCACAGGGGGAGGATACAATGAGCAGTTCTTC. This codes for CASSSSTGGGYNEQFF.

This sequence joins TRBV7-8 and TRBJ2-1, with D possibly being TRBD2 (6 bases). Germline CDR1 and CDR2: SGHVS and FQNEAQ. The CDR3 is 15 amino acids. Deletions cut 0 bases from V and 8 bases from J, with 14 bases between. The CDR3 nucleotides read TGTGCCAGCAGCTTAGCGGGGCGGGGTGGTTATGAGCAGTTCTTC. It yields the protein CASSLAGRGGYEQFF.

This chain links TRBV9 with TRBJ1-3; D may be TRBD1 (5 bases). V was cut by 2 bases and J by 0 bases, with 9 bases left in between. This CDR3 has 15 amino acids. CDR1 and CDR2 from the germline V gene are SGDLS and YYNGEE. The CDR3: CASSVQGNSGNTIYF. Here the CDR3 DNA reads TGTGCCAGCAGCGTTCAGGGAAACTCTGGAAACACCATATATTTT.

The chain employs TRBV30 and TRBJ1-4; D gene ambiguous. Trimming took off 6 bases at V and 2 bases at J, with 7 bases between the two ends. CDR3 length: 12 residues. Germline V gene data show CDR1 as GTSNPN and CDR2 as SVGIG (reference sequence). CDR3 coding DNA: TGTGCCTGCCTAGAGACTAATGAAAAACTGTTTTTT. Its protein is CACLETNEKLFF.

This chain joins TRBV27 and TRBJ1-2; D might be TRBD1 (6 bases). V was trimmed by 2 bases and J by 7 bases, leaving 11 bases between them. This CDR3 has 13 residues. Germline CDR1 is MNHEY and CDR2 is SMNVEV (reference sequence). The CDR3 DNA is TGTGCCAGCAGTTTAGGGGGCGCGTCTGGCTACACCTTC. Protein product: CASSLGGASGYTF.

The chain combines TRBV29-1 with TRBJ2-7; a possible D gene is TRBD2 (6 bases). The length of the CDR3 is 15 residues. Trimming cost V 4 bases and J 3 bases, with 19 bases left between them. From germline, CDR1 is SQVTM and CDR2 ANQGSEA. CDR3 bases: TGCAGCGTTGTTCGGATTGGGGGGTCGGGCTACGAGCAGTACTTC. It specifies CSVVRIGGSGYEQYF.